Sequencing of this TCR beta chain was carried out in a study of shared clonotypes between healthy human individuals. As for the study in general: Researchers assigned three CD4 naive, three CD4 memory, two CD8 naive and one CD8 memory plate to each donor.

Findings and caveats of the study: Memory subsets generally showed smaller estimated richness than naive subsets did.

The CDR3 totals 16 residues. Germline assignment: CDR1 SGHTA and CDR2 FQGNSA. V gave up 3 bases and J gave up 7 bases; unmatched junction bases: 11. Researchers divided each subset's genomic DNA evenly across several immunoSEQ plates. The DNA input per sorted-subset replicate PCR was around 200 ng, corresponding to roughly 30,000 T cell genomes. Method: immunoSEQ multiplex PCR; TCRdb's copy keeps in-frame clones and lacks some. This table has some 980,000 clones, 76% appearing once. On this clone itself: The antigen is undetermined.

Sequenced sample: memory CD4+ T cells sorted from blood. The subset: CD45RA-negative fraction. This sequence was found in a man in his late teens or twenties in good health. The chain uses TRBV7-2 and TRBJ2-2, with 7 bases lining up with TRBD2. The CDR3 bases are TGTGCCAGCAGCTTGATGGGAGGGAGGGCCTTCGGGGAGCTGTTTTTT. As protein: CASSLMGGRAFGELFF.